The entry below describes one T cell receptor (beta chain). Its antigen is not yet known. No qualities accompany the bases; no much larger clone lies one base away. The source of the sample is a study of blood T cell repertoires in COVID-19 (dated by TCRdb to about 2020). For the wider study: The collaborator samples originated in the United States, Italy and Spain and spanned the acute and convalescent phases of COVID-19. The material from the prospective study consisted of cDNA or gDNA derived from T cells, B-cell-depleted T cells, or PBMCs. Deeply sampled blood TCRbeta repertoires from subjects exposed to, actively infected with, or recovered from COVID-19 were included in the dataset. A freely available public database, intended as a resource for researchers studying the immune response to SARS-CoV-2, is where the repertoires were released. Samples came from the ongoing ImmuneRACE study (first 160 participants) plus 1,254 subjects from 6 global collaborators. Nearly every sample came with metadata listing a de-identified subject ID, COVID-19 status, age in years and sex. Where available, HLA class I and class II types were taken from metadata supplied by the sample provider and were not determined by assay-based typing.

The immunoSEQ Assay, a bias-controlled multiplex PCR, was used to amplify TCRbeta CDR3 regions from genomic DNA. In the paper's pipeline: Within the assay, amplification of reference gene primers was used to estimate how many nucleated cells each sample contained. To quantify the absolute abundance of each unique TCRbeta CDR3 rearrangement, sequence reads were collapsed and filtered. Productive Simpson clonality was computed per sample as the square root of Simpson's diversity index over productive rearrangements. TCRdb carries this immuneACCESS record with in-frame sequences only. Its versions omit some clonotypes, under half of them owing to an unresolved V gene in the studies checked, with the rest unexplained. V and J calls and clone size are given by that table; D and trimming were obtained from the DNA. In this sample the table shows 130,000 to 150,000 clones, 87% of which occur a single time. 30% to 45% of the sample comes from the top ten.

Another Seattle source contributed samples from volunteer blood donors who had recovered from COVID-19. Each collaborating institution followed its own protocols to collect whole blood in K2EDTA tubes. For TCRbeta analysis, collaborators shipped samples in one of three forms: frozen whole blood, isolated PBMCs, or DNA extracted from either of those sample types. At the junction V is shortened by 2 bases and J by 8 bases; bases outside the gene matches: 5. The germline V gene gives CDR1 as MNHNS and CDR2 as SASEGT. From the cysteine through the phenylalanine, the CDR3 covers 14 amino acids. Only the CDR3 part of the read is kept: 42 bases, read in frame from the first base. What the research found in general, with its limitations: How much clinical and demographic metadata was included differed by source and by participant, and the metadata was provided uncurated.

The sample consisted of peripheral blood. The rearrangement joined TRBV6-1 to TRBJ1-4, and 7 junctional nucleotides match TRBD1. This receptor was obtained from a man aged 45-65 years who had recovered from COVID-19. The CDR3 corresponds to CASSEFRGREKLFF. At the DNA level, the sequence is TGTGCCAGCAGTGAATTTAGGGGGCGGGAAAAACTGTTTTTT.